What follows are 13 T cell receptor beta chains derived from one specimen sequenced in a study of blood T cell repertoires in COVID-19. Method: immunoSEQ multiplex PCR; TCRdb's copy keeps in-frame clones and lacks some. This table has more than 90,000 clones, over 75% appearing once. The sample comprised peripheral blood. The receptor source for this set is a man in his forties or fifties with acute or convalescent COVID-19.

V is TRBV19 and J is TRBJ1-4, with 7 bases identical to TRBD1. Per the germline V gene, CDR1 is LNHDA and CDR2 is SQIVND (reference sequence). The CDR3 covers 15 residues. The ends lost 4 bases at V and 5 bases at J; junction bases unmatched: 7. For the CDR3, the DNA is TGTGCCAGTAGTACATCGGGGACAGTGAATGAAAAACTGTTTTTT. Its translation is CASSTSGTVNEKLFF.

The chain uses TRBV11-1 and TRBJ2-1, with a tentative D call TRBD2 (6 bases). The germline V and J ends were trimmed by 5 bases and 9 bases, with 11 bases remaining between them. The CDR3 sequence is 12 residues long. Germline V gene sequence: CDR1 SGHAT, CDR2 FQDESV (reference sequence). CDR3 bases: TGTGCCAGCAGCGGGAGGAGTGGTGAGCAGTTCTTC. Translation gives CASSGRSGEQFF.

The rearrangement uses TRBV7-9 and TRBJ1-4; 7 positions agree with TRBD1. V shed 5 bases and J 8 bases; nucleotides not matched to a gene: 11. In germline, CDR1 is SEHNR, CDR2 FQNEAQ (reference sequence). The CDR3 is made up of 15 amino acids. The CDR3: CASSNRGRGEEKLFF. The DNA of the CDR3 is TGTGCCAGCAGCAATAGAGGCAGGGGGGAGGAAAAACTGTTTTTT.

The CDR3 nucleotides read TGTGCCAGCAGCTTGGGGGGCGGGGGGGGCGAGCAGTACTTC. As protein: CASSLGGGGGEQYF. The gene calls are TRBV5-6 and TRBJ2-7; the match to TRBD2 covers 9 bases. Germline V gives CDR1 SGHDT, CDR2 YYEEEE. The V segment lost 0 bases and the J segment 6 bases; nucleotides outside the gene matches: 4. The CDR3 has 14 amino acids. Using reference TRBV5-6 and TRBJ2-7 for the parts outside the CDR3, the full variable domain is DAGVTQSPTHLIKTRGQQVTLRCSPKSGHDTVSWYQQALGQGPQFIFQYYEEEERQRGNFPDRFSGHQFPNYSSELNVNALLLGDSALYLCASSLGGGGGEQYFGPGTRLTVT.

The CDR3: CSVRGAGEQYF. The CDR3 DNA reads as TGCAGCGTTCGGGGGGCTGGAGAGCAGTACTTC. The gene calls are TRBV29-1 and TRBJ2-7; TRBD2 might be the D (7 bases). The CDR3 sequence is 11 residues long. V lost 5 bases and J lost 7, with 12 bases in between. Germline assignment: CDR1 SQVTM and CDR2 ANQGSEA.

The chain carries TRBV9 and TRBJ2-2, with 8 positions matching TRBD1. The CDR3 contains 15 residues. Per germline, CDR1 SGDLS and CDR2 YYNGEE. Trimming removed 4 bases from V and 4 bases from J; junction bases left unmatched: 6. CDR3 sequence (DNA): TGTGCCAGCAGCTCGGACAGGGTTGGCACCGGGGAGCTGTTTTTT. It is translated as CASSSDRVGTGELFF.

The V gene is TRBV5-1, the J gene TRBJ2-7, with D possibly being TRBD1 (6 bases). Trimming took off 2 bases at V and 0 bases at J, with 15 bases between the two ends. Germline V gene sequence: CDR1 SGHRS, CDR2 YFSETQ. The CDR3 contains 16 residues. The CDR3 DNA follows: TGCGCCAGCAGCTTATATTCAGGGGCCTACTCCTACGAGCAGTACTTC. It specifies CASSLYSGAYSYEQYF.

The gene calls are TRBV2 and TRBJ1-5, with 10 bases fitting TRBD1. The CDR3 runs 13 residues. V was pared by 7 bases and J by 7 bases, with 4 bases of the junction left unmatched. The germline CDR1 and CDR2 sequences are SNHLY and FYNNEI. The CDR3 bases are TGTGCCAGCAAGGGACAGGGGTTACAGCCCCAGCATTTT. This sequence encodes CASKGQGLQPQHF.

This rearrangement joins TRBV6-5 to TRBJ1-4; TRBD1 agrees at 8 bases. V dropped 0 bases and J dropped 10; count of bases not matched to a gene: 7. Germline V gives CDR1 MNHEY, CDR2 SVGAGI. The CDR3 is made up of 15 amino acids. The CDR3 sequence: CASSYSAGGGGKLFF. CDR3 sequence (DNA): TGTGCCAGCAGTTACTCGGCAGGGGGCGGAGGAAAACTGTTTTTT.

This clone appeared many times. J is TRBJ2-7 and V is TRBV4-1; 7 bases are a match to TRBD2. After removal of 1 base from V and 6 bases from J, the junction contained 12 bases not matched to a gene. This CDR3 region has 16 residues. Germline V lookup: CDR1 MGHRA, CDR2 YSYEKL. DNA for the CDR3: TGCGCCAGCAGCCAAGGGAGGGCAGCGGGACTCCTCGAGCAGTACTTC. Encoded protein: CASSQGRAAGLLEQYF.

V is TRBV5-1 and J is TRBJ2-1; possible D gene TRBD1, 5 bases. The germline CDR1 and CDR2 sequences are SGHRS and YFSETQ. V dropped 5 bases and J dropped 0 bases, with 12 bases sitting between them. CDR3 size: 15 residues. The CDR3, as DNA: TGCGCCAGCAGGCAGACAGTAAGCTCCTACAATGAGCAGTTCTTC. Translated, it gives CASRQTVSSYNEQFF. The full variable domain, its missing parts supplied by reference TRBV5-1 and TRBJ2-1, is KAGVTQTPRYLIKTRGQQVTLSCSPISGHRSVSWYQQTPGQGLQFLFEYFSETQRNKGNFPGRFSGRQFSNSRSEMNVSTLELGDSALYLCASRQTVSSYNEQFFGPGTRLTVL.

This clone was recorded once. The chain couples TRBV5-6 to TRBJ1-2, with D tentatively TRBD1 (5 bases). The CDR3 is 14 residues long. Between the trimmed V and J ends, which lost 6 bases and 2 bases, there was a span of 14 bases. The germline V gene encodes CDR1 SGHDT and CDR2 YYEEEE. The CDR3 here is CASTPGRANYGYTF. CDR3 in DNA: TGTGCCAGCACCCCGGGCAGGGCAAACTATGGCTACACCTTC.

V is TRBV29-1 and J is TRBJ1-4, with TRBD1 matching 8 bases. Germline V gene data show CDR1 as SQVTM and CDR2 as ANQGSEA. V was clipped by 6 bases and J by 7 bases; unmatched bases: 7. This CDR3 has 13 residues. The CDR3 DNA is TGCAGCGTGGTGGACAGGGTCTCTGAAAAACTGTTTTTT. This encodes CSVVDRVSEKLFF.